This T cell receptor (beta chain) was documented in a study of blood T cell repertoires in COVID-19. Turning to the study itself: Sites in the United States, Italy and Spain provided acute and convalescent COVID-19 samples. PBMCs, B-cell-depleted T cells, or T cells were the source of the cDNA or gDNA that made up the material.

The CDR3 has 15 residues. Unmatched junction bases numbered 3, after V lost 0 bases and J lost 4 bases. From germline, CDR1 is SGHDT and CDR2 YYEEEE. Authors' methods: The assay estimated nucleated cells by amplifying reference gene primers. Method: immunoSEQ multiplex PCR; TCRdb's copy keeps in-frame clones and lacks some. V, J and clone size are taken as reported in that table, and D and trimming were inferred from the DNA itself. This table holds 89,000 or so clones, approximately 86% found once. The chain links TRBV5-6 to TRBJ2-5, with 10 bases identical to TRBD2. Sequencing input: peripheral blood. The clonotype was recovered from a human donor in a cohort sampled during active COVID-19. Here the CDR3 DNA reads TGTGCCAGCAGCTTGGTTGCTAGCGGGGGAGAGACCCAGTACTTC. Translated: CASSLVASGGETQYF.